A single sample is the source of the 23 T cell receptor beta chains below, sequenced in a study of beta chain features in type 1 diabetes. Investigators reverse transcribed all isolated RNA, so they sequenced expressed TCRB transcripts. The data were produced by immunoSEQ multiplex PCR, yet TCRdb's version contains in-frame clones alone and is incomplete. The table records 450,000 to 600,000 clones, about 29% of them present only once. The sample consisted of naive CD4+ T cells from blood. The receptors shown here come from a man aged 18 to 29 in good health.

The table lists this clone with a few counts. This chain connects TRBV4-2 to TRBJ2-1; the match to TRBD2 covers 10 bases. Trimming at V came to 3 bases and at J to 3 bases, leaving 11 bases not matched to a gene. The germline V gene encodes CDR1 LGHNA and CDR2 YNFKEQ. The CDR3 totals 18 residues. CDR3 DNA: TGTGCCAGCAGCCAGCCCCCGTATCAGCGGGAGGGCTACAATGAGCAGTTCTTC. Encoded protein: CASSQPPYQREGYNEQFF.

This clone appeared a single time. The rearrangement joins TRBV19 to TRBJ2-7; D gene ambiguous. The CDR3 totals 14 residues. Trimming took off 1 base at V and 2 bases at J, with 9 bases between the two ends. Per the germline V gene, CDR1 is LNHDA and CDR2 is SQIVND (reference sequence). The CDR3 protein is CASSIAGITYEQYF. The CDR3 DNA follows: TGTGCCAGTAGTATAGCAGGTATTACCTACGAGCAGTACTTC.

The chain uses TRBV7-9 and TRBJ2-5, with a possible D match to TRBD2 (5 bases). V lost 5 bases to trimming and J lost 0 bases, with 7 bases between them. Germline V gene sequence: CDR1 SEHNR, CDR2 FQNEAQ (reference sequence). This CDR3 is built from 13 residues. The CDR3 spells CASSPGNQETQYF. Here the CDR3 DNA reads TGTGCCAGCAGCCCCGGGAACCAAGAGACCCAGTACTTC.

In its sample, this clone was seen a few times. V gene TRBV7-2 combines with J gene TRBJ1-2; possible D gene TRBD1, 5 bases. Germline lookup yields CDR1 SGHTA and CDR2 FQGNSA. The CDR3 totals 15 residues. V gave up 4 bases and J gave up 2 bases, with 14 bases separating them. The CDR3 nucleotides are TGTGCCAGCAGCTCTCGGGGGTTTGAGAACTATGGCTACACCTTC. It yields the protein CASSSRGFENYGYTF.

The rearrangement joins TRBV28 to TRBJ2-7, with TRBD2 matching 7 bases. The CDR3 is 15 amino acids. J was trimmed by 3 bases and V by 8 bases; bases with no gene match: 13. CDR1 is MDHEN and CDR2 is SYDVKM in the germline V gene. CDR3 nucleotide sequence: TGTGCCAGCTCCTCAATAGGGCTAGCGGTCTACGAGCAGTACTTC. Translation: CASSSIGLAVYEQYF. Variable domain in full (rest from reference TRBV28 and TRBJ2-7): DVKVTQSSRYLVKRTGEKVFLECVQDMDHENMFWYRQDPGLGLRLIYFSYDVKMKEKGDIPEGYSVSREKKERFSLILESASTNQTSMYLCASSSIGLAVYEQYFGPGTRLTVT.

In regard to this clone: An end of the junction differs from the germline gene, which may be a read error. V usage is TRBV30 and J usage is TRBJ1-1; D not certain. The germline V gene encodes CDR1 GTSNPN and CDR2 SVGIG (reference sequence). The CDR3 loop spans 13 amino acids. The CDR3 reads CAGSMGGSTEAFF. DNA for the CDR3: TGTGCCGGGAGCATGGGAGGGAGCACTGAAGCTTTCTTT.

The rearrangement uses TRBV27 and TRBJ2-1; 10 bases are shared with TRBD2. The CDR3 has 22 amino acids. V lost 2 bases to trimming and J lost 0 bases; unmatched junction nucleotides: 19. The germline V gene has CDR1 MNHEY and CDR2 SMNVEV (reference sequence). The CDR3 spells CASSLVRLREAGGKSSYNEQFF. In DNA form, the CDR3 reads TGTGCCAGCAGTTTAGTCCGTTTGAGGGAAGCGGGAGGGAAGAGCTCCTACAATGAGCAGTTCTTC.

V and J are TRBV30 and TRBJ2-7; D gene unclear. V was cut by 7 bases and J by 4 bases, with 17 bases left in between. The CDR3 is 13 amino acids. Looked up from germline, CDR1 is GTSNPN and CDR2 is SVGIG (reference sequence). CDR3 nucleotides: TGTGCCTCCCTCGACATGAAGGGTTACGAGCAGTACTTC. It codes for CASLDMKGYEQYF.

The genes are TRBV5-1 and TRBJ1-1; 9 bases map to TRBD1. The V segment lost 4 bases and the J segment 4 bases; nucleotides outside the gene matches: 11. CDR3 size: 16 residues. From germline, CDR1 is SGHRS and CDR2 YFSETQ. CDR3 in amino acids: CASSPDGTGFGTEAFF. In DNA form, the CDR3 reads TGCGCCAGCAGCCCGGACGGGACAGGGTTTGGCACTGAAGCTTTCTTT.

This clone has just a few counts. The chain combines TRBV10-1 with TRBJ2-4; no clear D gene. Germline-derived CDR1 and CDR2 are WNHNN and SYGVQD (reference sequence). Trimming cost V 5 bases and J 6 bases, with 8 bases left between them. The CDR3 is 12 amino acids. CDR3 loop: CASSSYGNIQYF. CDR3 nucleotides: TGCGCCAGCAGTTCATACGGAAACATTCAGTACTTC.

This clone has more than one count but fewer than ten. The chain has TRBV30 and TRBJ1-4; perhaps TRBD1 as D (6 bases). The CDR3 contains 15 residues. CDR1 GTSNPN and CDR2 SVGIG come from the germline V gene (reference sequence). Trimming removed 3 bases from V and 8 bases from J, with 19 bases in between. The chain's CDR3 is CAWRQTGTLREKLFF. Written as DNA, the CDR3 is TGTGCCTGGAGGCAAACAGGGACCTTAAGGGAAAAACTGTTTTTT.

This chain uses TRBV7-2 with TRBJ1-2; D ambiguous. The ends were cut back, 2 bases at V and 4 bases at J, with 11 bases in the middle. Germline-derived CDR1 and CDR2 are SGHTA and FQGNSA. The CDR3 contains 14 residues. CDR3 region: CASSLTAHLYGYTF. In nucleotides, the CDR3 is TGTGCCAGCAGCTTAACCGCCCATCTCTATGGCTACACCTTC.

The genes are TRBV4-1 and TRBJ2-5, with D possibly being TRBD2 (6 bases). With 4 bases removed from V and 4 bases from J, the gap between germline ends came to 19 bases. The CDR3 totals 16 residues. In germline, CDR1 is MGHRA, CDR2 YSYEKL. CDR3 coding DNA: TGCGCCAGCAGCCTTACTCGGGGGACCCTGGCAGAGACCCAGTACTTC. It codes for CASSLTRGTLAETQYF.

This clone has only a few counts. V is TRBV7-2 and J is TRBJ1-5, with D hard to call. The CDR3 covers 13 residues. Trimming pared 3 bases from V and 7 bases from J, leaving 10 bases between. Germline values: CDR1 SGHTA, CDR2 FQGNSA. The CDR3 here is CASSLRMLQPQHF. Written as DNA, the CDR3 is TGTGCCAGCAGCTTGAGGATGTTACAGCCCCAGCATTTT.

The table lists this clone with a few counts. V usage is TRBV6-5 and J usage is TRBJ1-5; perhaps TRBD1 as D (5 bases). The CDR3 has 12 amino acids. With 5 bases removed from V and 7 bases from J, the gap between germline ends came to 9 bases. Germline assignment: CDR1 MNHEY and CDR2 SVGAGI. DNA of the CDR3: TGTGCCAGCAGTAACCGACAGCAGCCCCAGCATTTT. Translation gives CASSNRQQPQHF.

This clone was seen more than once but under ten times. The chain links TRBV30 to TRBJ2-3; 10 nucleotides agree with TRBD2. The ends lost 2 bases at V and 5 bases at J; junction bases unmatched: 10. CDR1 GTSNPN and CDR2 SVGIG come from the germline V gene (reference sequence). CDR3 length: 16 amino acids. CDR3 DNA sequence: TGTGCCTGGAGTCTAAATGCAGCGGGAGGGTTAGATACGCAGTATTTT. The encoded protein is CAWSLNAAGGLDTQYF.

The chain recombines TRBV4-1 with TRBJ2-1; 13 bases are a match to TRBD2. The CDR3 has 15 residues. Germline-derived CDR1 and CDR2 are MGHRA and YSYEKL. With V trimmed by 4 bases and J by 10 bases, 7 bases remained unmatched. The DNA for the CDR3 is TGCGCCAGCAGCCGCGGACTAGCGGGAGTCATCGAGCAGTTCTTC. Translation: CASSRGLAGVIEQFF.

The V and J genes are TRBV4-1 and TRBJ2-1; D could derive from TRBD1 or TRBD2 (5 bases each). The germline CDR1 and CDR2 sequences are MGHRA and YSYEKL. This CDR3 is 17 amino acids long. Trimming stripped 0 bases from V and 3 bases from J, with 15 bases between. CDR3 sequence (DNA): TGCGCCAGCAGCCAAGATGTGGTTGGGGGTTACTACAATGAGCAGTTCTTC. Protein product: CASSQDVVGGYYNEQFF.

The chain links TRBV10-3 to TRBJ2-7; TRBD1 matches at 10 bases. V was pared by 6 bases and J by 6 bases, with 5 bases of the junction left unmatched. The CDR3 loop spans 13 amino acids. Germline V gives CDR1 ENHRY, CDR2 SYGVKD. CDR3 in amino acids: CAIRTGQGGEQYF. As DNA, the CDR3 is TGTGCCATCAGGACCGGACAGGGGGGCGAGCAGTACTTC.

On this clone itself: The sample holds other DNA sequences that translate to the same CDR3. The CDR3 loop reads CASGGQANTEAFF. CDR3 in DNA: TGTGCCAGCGGCGGACAGGCGAACACTGAAGCTTTCTTT. The V call is TRBV7-9, the J call TRBJ1-1, with TRBD1 matching 7 bases. The CDR3 totals 13 residues. CDR1 SEHNR and CDR2 FQNEAQ come from the germline V gene (reference sequence). V was pared by 8 bases and J by 1 base, with 4 bases of the junction left unmatched.

This clone was detected a few times. This rearrangement joins TRBV4-2 to TRBJ1-2; D gene unclear. The V gene's germline CDR1 is LGHNA and CDR2 YNFKEQ. Trimming left V 0 bases short and J 8 bases short, with 10 bases between. The CDR3 sequence is 13 residues long. CDR3 bases: TGTGCCAGCAGCCAAGATACAGCTGCCGGCTACACCTTC. Amino acid sequence: CASSQDTAAGYTF.

The gene calls are TRBV29-1 and TRBJ2-5; D remains unclear. The CDR3 is 13 amino acids. The ends were cut back, 4 bases at V and 1 base at J, with 10 bases in the middle. CDR1 is SQVTM and CDR2 is ANQGSEA in the germline V gene. The CDR3 DNA sequence: TGCAGCGTTGGTCCCCCCAGCCAAGAGACCCAGTACTTC. It encodes CSVGPPSQETQYF.

This chain uses TRBV13 with TRBJ2-6; 7 bases are shared with TRBD1. The ends lost 3 bases at V and 1 base at J; junction bases unmatched: 9. Germline assignment: CDR1 PRHDT and CDR2 FYEKMQ (reference sequence). CDR3 length: 18 amino acids. The CDR3 sequence: CASSLEDRIHSGANVLTF. The CDR3 bases are TGTGCCAGCAGCTTGGAGGACAGGATCCATTCTGGGGCCAACGTCCTGACTTTC.